This entry is about one T cell receptor (beta chain). The data were obtained in a study of blood T cell repertoires in COVID-19. There are 14 residues in the CDR3. Germline lookup yields CDR1 SGHTA and CDR2 FQGNSA. Between the trimmed V and J ends, which lost 5 bases and 2 bases, there was a span of 10 bases. Only in-frame clones appear in the TCRdb table, and some are missing; sequencing was by immunoSEQ multiplex PCR. The table includes about 180,000 clones, more than 70% detected once. Material for sequencing was PBMCs or T cells enriched from blood (not recorded which). The TCR originated in a man aged 35-49 years who had recovered from COVID-19. J is TRBJ2-1 and V is TRBV7-2; D might be TRBD1 (6 bases). The CDR3 loop is CASSPWTAYNEQFF. In nucleotides, the CDR3 is TGTGCCAGCAGCCCCTGGACAGCCTACAATGAGCAGTTCTTC.